The clone carrying this TCR beta chain was observed many times. This specimen belongs to a study of response to subunit inactivated influenza vaccine. CDR3 length: 15 residues. V dropped 1 base and J dropped 6 bases, with 15 bases sitting between them. Germline V lookup: CDR1 SQVTM, CDR2 ANQGSEA. TCRdb reprocessed the RT-PCR reads with MiXCR, giving one entry per CDR3 protein. The top ten hold 1.5% to 2% of the sample, which has about half a million distinct CDR3 sequences, less than 30% seen once. Sequenced material: CD4+ T cells sorted from PBMCs, taken approximately 5 days after vaccination. The chain links TRBV29-1 to TRBJ2-2; maybe TRBD2 (6 bases). The receptor comes from a man aged 45-65 years who received an inactivated influenza vaccine. The CDR3 region is CSVEGIGSVAGELFF. CDR3 nucleotides: TGCAGCGTTGAAGGGATCGGGAGTGTAGCCGGGGAGCTGTTTTTT.